The 20 T cell receptor beta chains below were found in one sample sequenced in a study of T cell responses to AZD1222 COVID-19 vaccine. Data came from immunoSEQ multiplex PCR; TCRdb stores just in-frame clones and leaves some out. Among 130,000 or so clones listed, 75% to 95% were seen once. The sequences come from peripheral blood, collected 28 days after the second dose of the MenACWY control vaccine. These TCRs come from an adult who received the MenACWY meningococcal vaccine as a control.

This chain joins TRBV2 and TRBJ1-1, with D possibly being TRBD1 (5 bases). This CDR3 has 14 residues. The germline V gene encodes CDR1 SNHLY and CDR2 FYNNEI. Trimming left V 8 bases short and J 5 bases short, with 18 bases between. The CDR3 nucleotides read TGTGCCAGCGGGGCGGGCTCTTTGGGTACTGAAGCTTTCTTT. This encodes CASGAGSLGTEAFF. The full variable domain, rest sourced from reference TRBV2 and TRBJ1-1, is EPEVTQTPSHQVTQMGQEVILRCVPISNHLYFYWYRQILGQKVEFLVSFYNNEISEKSEIFDDQFSVERPDGSNFTLKIRSTKLEDSAMYFCASGAGSLGTEAFFGQGTRLTVV.

This chain uses TRBV3-1 (or the pseudogene TRBV3-2) with TRBJ1-2; D not resolved. The CDR3 spans 14 residues. From germline, CDR1 is LGHDT and CDR2 YNNKEL (reference sequence). Trimming removed 0 bases from V and 4 bases from J, with 9 bases in between. In DNA, the CDR3 is TGTGCCAGCAGCCAAGAAACCAGTTCCTATGGCTACACCTTC. It codes for CASSQETSSYGYTF.

This chain connects TRBV9 to TRBJ1-1; TRBD1 might be the D (5 bases). The CDR3 covers 16 residues. Germline V lookup: CDR1 SGDLS, CDR2 YYNGEE. The V gene lost 3 bases and the J gene lost 4 bases, with 19 bases spanning the gap. CDR3 residues: CASSEKQVPGGTEAFF. CDR3 DNA: TGTGCCAGCAGCGAAAAACAGGTCCCTGGAGGCACTGAAGCTTTCTTT.

The gene calls are TRBV7-9 and TRBJ1-6; tentatively, D is TRBD1 (6 bases). CDR3 length: 18 amino acids. Germline CDR1 SEHNR, CDR2 FQNEAQ (reference sequence). V lost 5 bases and J lost 0, with 17 bases in between. The CDR3 coding sequence is TGTGCCAGCAGCCATGAACAGGGAAGAGGCTCCTATAATTCACCCCTCCACTTT. It translates to CASSHEQGRGSYNSPLHF.

CDR3 bases: TGTGCCAGCAGCTTGGCCCCGGGGCAGAACTATGGCTACACCTTC. It is translated as CASSLAPGQNYGYTF. J is TRBJ1-2 and V is TRBV5-4; D might be TRBD1 (5 bases). The V and J ends lost 0 bases and 2 bases respectively, with 11 bases between them. The germline CDR1 and CDR2 sequences are SGHNT and YYREEE (reference sequence). The CDR3 consists of 15 residues. The whole variable domain, filled in from reference TRBV5-4 and TRBJ1-2, reads ETGVTQSPTHLIKTRGQQVTLRCSSQSGHNTVSWYQQALGQGPQFIFQYYREEENGRGNFPPRFSGLQFPNYSSELNVNALELDDSALYLCASSLAPGQNYGYTFGSGTRLTVV.

The chain uses TRBV6-2 or TRBV6-3 and TRBJ1-6, with D possibly matching TRBD1 (6 bases). CDR3 size: 13 residues. Germline V gives CDR1 MNHEY, CDR2 SVGEGT. The V end was cut by 4 bases, the J end by 5 bases, with 6 bases between. The CDR3 DNA reads as TGTGCCAGCAGTTCAGGGGATAATTCACCCCTCCACTTT. Protein product: CASSSGDNSPLHF.

V and J are TRBV19 and TRBJ2-1, with 10 bases aligning to TRBD2. The V gene end was trimmed by 1 base and the J gene end by 9 bases; junction bases not matched to a gene: 9. The CDR3 is made up of 16 amino acids. Germline CDR1 is LNHDA and CDR2 is SQIVND (reference sequence). Here the CDR3 reads CASSIGASGGAFEQFF. As DNA, the CDR3 is TGTGCCAGTAGTATAGGAGCGAGCGGGGGGGCCTTTGAGCAGTTCTTC. The complete variable domain, with remaining parts taken from reference TRBV19 and TRBJ2-1, reads DGGITQSPKYLFRKEGQNVTLSCEQNLNHDAMYWYRQDPGQGLRLIYYSQIVNDFQKGDIAEGYSVSREKKESFPLTVTSAQKNPTAFYLCASSIGASGGAFEQFFGPGTRLTVL.

A word on this clone: Other DNA sequences in this sample translate to the same CDR3. The chain combines TRBV18 with TRBJ1-1; tentatively, D is TRBD1 (6 bases). Germline V CDR1 and CDR2: KGHSH, LQKENI. The CDR3 is made up of 15 amino acids. Trimming cost V 0 bases and J 1 base, with 9 bases left between them. The CDR3 loop is CASSPPSQGNTEAFF. The DNA of the CDR3 is TGTGCCAGCTCACCACCCTCACAGGGGAACACTGAAGCTTTCTTT.

This rearrangement joins TRBV5-1 to TRBJ2-5; maybe TRBD1 (7 bases). The germline CDR1 and CDR2 sequences are SGHRS and YFSETQ. The CDR3 consists of 15 residues. V was pared by 2 bases and J by 2 bases, with 13 bases between. The CDR3: CASSFGGGPQETQYF. CDR3 sequence (DNA): TGCGCCAGCAGCTTTGGAGGGGGCCCTCAAGAGACCCAGTACTTC.

The chain recombines TRBV20-1 with TRBJ1-3; TRBD1 is a possible D gene (5 bases). The CDR3 covers 10 residues. The ends were cut back, 7 bases at V and 8 bases at J, with 9 bases in the middle. Germline CDR1 is DFQATT and CDR2 is SNEGSKA (reference sequence). In nucleotides, the CDR3 is TGCAGTGGGGGGAGAGACACCATATATTTT. Protein: CSGGRDTIYF.

The chain links TRBV7-2 to TRBJ1-5, with D uncertain. The ends were cut back, 1 base at V and 9 bases at J, with 13 bases in the middle. CDR1 and CDR2 from the germline V gene are SGHTA and FQGNSA. This CDR3 is built from 14 residues. In DNA, the CDR3 is TGTGCCAGCAGCTTAGTGGCCAAAGAGACGCCCCAGCATTTT. Amino acids: CASSLVAKETPQHF.

This clone was picked up one time. The rearrangement uses TRBV2 and TRBJ2-2; 10 nucleotides align to TRBD1. Germline V gives CDR1 SNHLY, CDR2 FYNNEI. Trimming at V came to 5 bases and at J to 3 bases, leaving 6 bases not matched to a gene. The CDR3 runs to 16 residues. The CDR3 DNA reads TGTGCCAGCAGTCGGGTGGGACAGGGGTACACCGGGGAGCTGTTTTTT. Protein sequence: CASSRVGQGYTGELFF.

The V and J genes are TRBV19 and TRBJ1-1; D call uncertain. V lost 6 bases, J lost 5 bases, and 22 bases lay in between. CDR3 size: 16 residues. Germline V lookup: CDR1 LNHDA, CDR2 SQIVND (reference sequence). The CDR3: CASRTPVGLAGTEAFF. The CDR3 region has the DNA TGTGCCAGTAGAACACCGGTAGGGTTGGCTGGGACTGAAGCTTTCTTT.

The chain combines TRBV2 with TRBJ1-1, with unresolved D. V lost 7 bases and J lost 3, with 6 bases in between. CDR3 length equals 11 residues. From germline, CDR1 is SNHLY and CDR2 FYNNEI. The CDR3 nucleotides are TGTGCCAGCAAACCGGACACTGAAGCTTTCTTT. Translating it yields CASKPDTEAFF.

The CDR3 coding sequence is TGTGCCAGCAGCCAAGAACCTATAGCGGGGAGCTACAATGAGCAGTTCTTC. Residues: CASSQEPIAGSYNEQFF. This chain links TRBV14 with TRBJ2-1; 8 positions match TRBD2. The germline CDR1 and CDR2 sequences are SGHDN and FVKESK. The V gene end was trimmed by 0 bases and the J gene end by 3 bases; junction bases not matched to a gene: 7. CDR3 length: 17 amino acids.

This chain connects TRBV7-9 to TRBJ1-4; TRBD1 matches 7 bases. V was pared by 5 bases and J by 2 bases, with 2 bases of the junction left unmatched. Germline V lookup: CDR1 SEHNR, CDR2 FQNEAQ (reference sequence). The CDR3 is 14 amino acids. CDR3: CASSQTGTNEKLFF. The CDR3 nucleotides read TGTGCCAGCAGCCAGACAGGGACTAATGAAAAACTGTTTTTT.

The gene calls are TRBV21-1 and TRBJ1-2; the D segment call TRBD1 is taken from the table without a DNA check. TRBV21-1 is given as a pseudogene. The CDR3 totals 15 residues. CDR3 sequence reads: CASSRQGGWVYGYTF. CDR3 in DNA: TGTGCCAGCAGCCGACAGGGAGGATGGGTCTATGGCTACACCTTC.

J is TRBJ1-1 and V is TRBV5-1; D might be TRBD1 (5 bases). The CDR3 is 14 amino acids. V gave up 5 bases and J gave up 0 bases, with 11 bases separating them. CDR1 is SGHRS and CDR2 is YFSETQ in the germline V gene. CDR3 loop: CASRDSSLNTEAFF. DNA of the CDR3: TGCGCCAGCAGAGACAGCTCCCTGAACACTGAAGCTTTCTTT. The variable domain in full, with the rest retrieved from reference TRBV5-1 and TRBJ1-1, is KAGVTQTPRYLIKTRGQQVTLSCSPISGHRSVSWYQQTPGQGLQFLFEYFSETQRNKGNFPGRFSGRQFSNSRSEMNVSTLELGDSALYLCASRDSSLNTEAFFGQGTRLTVV.

This chain links TRBV14 with TRBJ1-3; D call uncertain. Germline V lookup: CDR1 SGHDN, CDR2 FVKESK. The CDR3 runs to 15 residues. V was shortened by 2 bases and J by 3 bases, with 11 bases between the two germline ends. The CDR3 here is CASSQKARDGNTIYF. The CDR3 DNA is TGTGCCAGCAGCCAAAAGGCCCGAGATGGAAACACCATATATTTT.

This rearrangement joins TRBV7-9 to TRBJ2-3; 8 positions match TRBD2. Unmatched junction bases numbered 3, after V lost 1 base and J lost 0 bases. CDR3 size: 16 residues. Germline-derived CDR1 and CDR2 are SEHNR and FQNEAQ (reference sequence). The CDR3 DNA is TGTGCCAGCAGCTTAGGACTAGCGACTAGCACAGATACGCAGTATTTT. Encoded protein: CASSLGLATSTDTQYF. The full variable domain, rest sourced from reference TRBV7-9 and TRBJ2-3, is DTGVSQNPRHKITKRGQNVTFRCDPISEHNRLYWYRQTLGQGPEFLTYFQNEAQLEKSRLLSDRFSAERPKGSFSTLEIQRTEQGDSAMYLCASSLGLATSTDTQYFGPGTRLTVL.